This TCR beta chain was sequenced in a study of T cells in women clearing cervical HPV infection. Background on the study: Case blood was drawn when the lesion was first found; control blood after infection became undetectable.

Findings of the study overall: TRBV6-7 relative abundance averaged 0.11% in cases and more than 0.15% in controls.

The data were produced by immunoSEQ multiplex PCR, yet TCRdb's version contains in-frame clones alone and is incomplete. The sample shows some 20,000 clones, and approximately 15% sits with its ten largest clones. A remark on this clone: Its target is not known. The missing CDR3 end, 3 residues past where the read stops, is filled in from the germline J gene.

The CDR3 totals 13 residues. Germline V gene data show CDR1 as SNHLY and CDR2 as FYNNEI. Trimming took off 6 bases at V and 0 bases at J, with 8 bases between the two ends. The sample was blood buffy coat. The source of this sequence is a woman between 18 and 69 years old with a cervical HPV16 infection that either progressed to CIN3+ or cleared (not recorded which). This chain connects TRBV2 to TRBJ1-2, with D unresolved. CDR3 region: CASSIDPNYGYTF. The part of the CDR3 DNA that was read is TGTGCCAGCAGCATAGATCCTAACTATGGC.